This TCR beta chain was captured in a study of PD-1 blockade in mismatch repair-deficient tumors. As for the study in general: All were previously treated, progressing patients with approximately 12 mismatch repair-deficient cancer types.

Study-wide results and caveats: After pembrolizumab, tumor-resident clones rose rapidly, then generally contracted before radiologic responses.

Every patient had mismatch repair deficiency by PCR or immunohistochemistry. A few pembrolizumab responders had their TCRs sequenced. Measured with immunoSEQ multiplex PCR; TCRdb has only the in-frame clones, and not every one. The table has 17,000 or so clones, 75% to 90% seen once. Turning to this clone: Antigen: not known.

The CDR3 sequence is 14 residues long. J lost 4 bases, V lost 6 bases, and 6 bases had no gene match. Germline-derived CDR1 and CDR2 are SNHLY and FYNNEI. The rearrangement joins TRBV2 to TRBJ1-5; 7 nucleotides agree with TRBD1. The sample consisted of PBMCs, taken about 22 weeks after starting pembrolizumab. This TCR derives from an adult with mismatch repair-deficient cancer. The CDR3 protein is CASRVDRANQPQHF. The CDR3 DNA sequence: TGTGCCAGCAGGGTCGACAGGGCGAATCAGCCCCAGCATTTT. Supplemented by reference TRBV2 and TRBJ1-5, the full variable domain reads EPEVTQTPSHQVTQMGQEVILRCVPISNHLYFYWYRQILGQKVEFLVSFYNNEISEKSEIFDDQFSVERPDGSNFTLKIRSTKLEDSAMYFCASRVDRANQPQHFGDGTRLSIL.